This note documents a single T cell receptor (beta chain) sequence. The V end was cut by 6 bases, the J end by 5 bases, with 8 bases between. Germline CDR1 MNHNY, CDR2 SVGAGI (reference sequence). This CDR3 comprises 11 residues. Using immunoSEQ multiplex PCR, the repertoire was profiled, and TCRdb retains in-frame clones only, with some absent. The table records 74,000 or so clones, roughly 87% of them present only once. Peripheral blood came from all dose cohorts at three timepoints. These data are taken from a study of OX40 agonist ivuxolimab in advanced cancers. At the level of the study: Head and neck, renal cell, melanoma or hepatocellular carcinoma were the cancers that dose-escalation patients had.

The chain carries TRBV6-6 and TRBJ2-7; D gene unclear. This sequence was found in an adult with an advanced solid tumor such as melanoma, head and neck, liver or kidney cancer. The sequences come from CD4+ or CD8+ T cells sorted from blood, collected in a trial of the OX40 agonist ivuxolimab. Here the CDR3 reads CASSRWDEQYF. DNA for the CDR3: TGTGCCAGCAGCAGGTGGGACGAGCAGTACTTC.